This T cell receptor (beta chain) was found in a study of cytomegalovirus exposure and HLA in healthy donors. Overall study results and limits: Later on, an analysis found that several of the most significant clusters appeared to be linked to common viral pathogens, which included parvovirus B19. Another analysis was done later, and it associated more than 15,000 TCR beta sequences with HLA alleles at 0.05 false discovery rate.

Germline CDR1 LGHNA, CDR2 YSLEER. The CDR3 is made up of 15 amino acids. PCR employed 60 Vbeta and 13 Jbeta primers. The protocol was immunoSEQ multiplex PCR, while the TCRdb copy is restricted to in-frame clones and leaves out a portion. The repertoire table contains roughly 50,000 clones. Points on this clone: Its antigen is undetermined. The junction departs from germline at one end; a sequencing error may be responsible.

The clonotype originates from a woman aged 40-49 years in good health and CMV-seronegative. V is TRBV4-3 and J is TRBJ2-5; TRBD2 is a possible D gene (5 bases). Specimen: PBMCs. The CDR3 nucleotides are TGCGCCAGCAGCCAAGAGTTAGTGGGTTGGGAGAACCAGTACTTC. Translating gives CASSQELVGWENQYF.